These T cell receptor beta chains were read from a single sample in a study of T cell responses to AZD1222 COVID-19 vaccine. Clones were sequenced by immunoSEQ multiplex PCR, and TCRdb holds only the in-frame ones, with some missing. This table holds 150,000 to 200,000 clones, 90% to 95% found once. The specimen was peripheral blood, collected on day 0 of AZD1222 vaccination. The receptors stem from an adult in good health. The CDR3 runs from the conserved cysteine through the conserved F or W. The order of the fields is J gene, clone size, D gene, V gene, CDR3 protein, CDR3 DNA. The D gene is left open where the match is weak. Size tells how often a clone was seen (once, few, many) or the class of an expanded clone, and some rows leave it out.

>TRBJ2-3|.|TRBD2|TRBV7-3
CASSTPGLADRNTQYF
TGTGCCAGCAGCACACCGGGACTAGCGGATCGAAATACGCAGTATTTT
>TRBJ2-1|.|TRBD2|TRBV6-5
CASKSSGENEQFF
TGTGCCAGCAAATCTAGCGGGGAGAATGAGCAGTTCTTC
>TRBJ1-1|.|TRBD1|TRBV25-1
CASSSTGGPEAFF
TGTGCCAGCAGTTCGACAGGGGGCCCTGAAGCTTTCTTT
>TRBJ2-3|once|TRBD1|TRBV7-9
CASSYYRGYDTDTQYF
TGTGCCAGCAGCTACTACAGGGGATACGACACAGATACGCAGTATTTT
>TRBJ1-6|many|.|TRBV28
CASSPPPEHVLNSPLHF
TGTGCCAGCAGTCCCCCCCCTGAACACGTTCTCAATTCACCCCTCCACTTT
>TRBJ1-5|.|TRBD1|TRBV28
CASITSGTDNQPQHF
TGTGCCAGCATTACCTCCGGGACAGACAATCAGCCCCAGCATTTT
>TRBJ2-4|.|TRBD1|TRBV13
CASSHKGANIQYF
TGTGCCAGCAGCCATAAGGGGGCGAACATTCAGTACTTC
>TRBJ1-2|.|.|TRBV5-4
CASSLRTEYGYTF
TGTGCCAGCAGCTTGCGGACAGAGTATGGCTACACCTTC
>TRBJ2-2|.|TRBD2|TRBV7-6
CASSLAAGAAGELFF
TGTGCCAGCAGCTTAGCGGCGGGAGCGGCCGGGGAGCTGTTTTTT
>TRBJ2-5|.|TRBD2|TRBV5-4
CASSRRTSGWEETQYF
TGTGCCAGCAGCCGCCGGACTAGCGGGTGGGAAGAGACCCAGTACTTC
>TRBJ1-1|.|.|TRBV5-5
CASSLGGNGVVNTEAFF
TGTGCCAGCAGCTTGGGCGGGAACGGGGTGGTGAACACTGAAGCTTTCTTT
>TRBJ2-7|.|TRBD2|TRBV7-2
CASSLTGGRVSYEQYF
TGTGCCAGCAGCTTAACGGGGGGGAGGGTCTCCTACGAGCAGTACTTC
>TRBJ2-1|.|TRBD2|TRBV5-1
CASSQGLAVNNEQFF
TGCGCCAGCAGCCAGGGACTAGCGGTTAACAATGAGCAGTTCTTC
>TRBJ2-7|.|TRBD2|TRBV28
CASRPTSGSFYEQYF
TGTGCCAGCAGACCCACTAGCGGGAGTTTCTACGAGCAGTACTTC
>TRBJ2-7|.|TRBD1|TRBV4-2
CASSQFRQGPYEQYF
TGTGCCAGCAGCCAATTCAGACAGGGCCCATACGAGCAGTACTTC
>TRBJ2-2|.|TRBD1|TRBV18
CASSPTGVGELFF
TGTGCCAGCTCGCCTACAGGGGTCGGGGAGCTGTTTTTT
>TRBJ2-7|.|.|TRBV28
CASTARDYEQYF
TGTGCCAGCACGGCCAGGGATTACGAGCAGTACTTC
>TRBJ2-7|.|.|TRBV6-5
CASSYGDGLNYEQYF
TGTGCCAGCAGTTACGGGGACGGGTTAAACTACGAGCAGTACTTC
>TRBJ2-2|.|.|TRBV27
CASSFLGRNTGELFF
TGTGCCAGCAGTTTCCTGGGACGGAACACCGGGGAGCTGTTTTTT
>TRBJ2-1|.|.|TRBV6-4
CASSDVAGHNEQFF
TGTGCCAGCAGTGACGTGGCAGGGCACAATGAGCAGTTCTTC
>TRBJ1-5|.|.|TRBV6-6
CASSYRDSNQPQHF
TGTGCCAGCAGTTACCGCGATAGCAATCAGCCCCAGCATTTT
>TRBJ2-1|.|TRBD2|TRBV28
CASSETSGRAPGEQFF
TGTGCCAGCAGTGAGACTAGCGGGAGGGCCCCGGGTGAGCAGTTCTTC
>TRBJ2-7|.|TRBD1|TRBV6-5
CASTQTGADEQYF
TGTGCCAGCACCCAGACAGGGGCGGACGAGCAGTACTTC
>TRBJ1-1|.|TRBD1|TRBV5-1
CASSLNRGNTEAFF
TGCGCCAGCAGCTTGAACAGGGGGAACACTGAAGCTTTCTTT
>TRBJ1-4|once|.|TRBV5-1
CASSSGYTGPGEKLFF
TGCGCCAGCAGCTCGGGATACACCGGGCCGGGAGAAAAACTGTTTTTT
>TRBJ2-7|.|TRBD1|TRBV10-1
CASSEGGRNYEQYF
TGCGCCAGCAGTGAAGGGGGCCGGAACTACGAGCAGTACTTC
>TRBJ1-2|.|.|TRBV14
CASSQALGGAYGYTF
TGTGCCAGCAGCCAAGCGCTAGGAGGGGCCTATGGCTACACCTTC
>TRBJ2-1|.|TRBD2|TRBV7-3
CASSLRPGLDNDEQFF
TGTGCCAGCAGCTTACGTCCGGGACTAGATAACGATGAGCAGTTCTTC
>TRBJ2-3|.|TRBD2|TRBV5-1
CASSHGLAAPTDTQYF
TGCGCCAGCAGCCACGGACTAGCGGCTCCCACAGATACGCAGTATTTT
>TRBJ1-4|.|.|TRBV19
CASSWTLNEKLFF
TGTGCCAGTAGTTGGACGCTGAATGAAAAACTGTTTTTT
>TRBJ2-7|.|TRBD2|TRBV6-2/TRBV6-3
CASSTTGRDYHYEQYF
TGTGCCAGCAGCACTACCGGCCGGGACTATCACTACGAGCAGTACTTC
>TRBJ2-7|.|.|TRBV29-1
CSAAMTDYEQYF
TGCAGCGCCGCAATGACGGACTACGAGCAGTACTTC
>TRBJ1-2|.|.|TRBV6-5
CASTQGAVGGYTF
TGTGCCAGCACCCAGGGAGCCGTGGGTGGCTACACCTTC
>TRBJ2-1|.|TRBD2|TRBV6-4
CASSSRLAGGYNEQFF
TGTGCCAGCAGTTCGCGACTAGCGGGAGGGTACAATGAGCAGTTCTTC
>TRBJ1-5|.|TRBD1|TRBV15
CATSRAGQGQYSNQPQHF
TGTGCCACCAGCAGAGCGGGACAGGGGCAATATAGCAATCAGCCCCAGCATTTT
>TRBJ1-2|.|.|TRBV2
CASSAGVGGYTF
TGTGCCAGCAGTGCGGGAGTTGGTGGCTACACCTTC
>TRBJ2-6|.|.|TRBV19
CASSSQWTGANVLTF
TGTGCCAGTAGTTCCCAGTGGACTGGGGCCAACGTCCTGACTTTC
>TRBJ1-5|.|.|TRBV28
CASRTVGQPQHF
TGTGCCAGCAGGACGGTAGGTCAGCCCCAGCATTTT
>TRBJ1-1|.|.|TRBV9
CASSATGISTEAFF
TGTGCCAGCAGCGCCACAGGGATTAGCACTGAAGCTTTCTTT
>TRBJ1-4|.|TRBD1|TRBV7-2
CASSGKNRGGEKLFF
TGTGCCAGCAGCGGAAAAAACAGGGGAGGTGAAAAACTGTTTTTT
>TRBJ2-7|.|TRBD1|TRBV5-1
CASSLSQGVREQYF
TGCGCCAGCAGCTTAAGTCAGGGGGTCCGGGAGCAGTACTTC
>TRBJ1-3|.|.|TRBV7-9
CASSSDRGFGNTIYF
TGTGCCAGCAGCTCTGATCGGGGTTTTGGAAACACCATATATTTT
>TRBJ2-1|.|.|TRBV3-1/TRBV3-2
CASRPRDTTYNEQFF
TGTGCCAGCAGACCCCGGGACACAACCTACAATGAGCAGTTCTTC
>TRBJ1-2|once|.|TRBV13
CASSFYAGDPGGYTF
TGTGCCAGCAGCTTCTATGCCGGGGACCCGGGAGGCTACACCTTC
>TRBJ1-1|.|.|TRBV6-2/TRBV6-3
CASSGSTEAFF
TGTGCCAGCAGCGGATCCACTGAAGCTTTCTTT
>TRBJ2-7|.|.|TRBV10-3
CAISDGQGIIYEQYF
TGTGCCATCAGTGACGGCCAGGGGATCATTTACGAGCAGTACTTC
>TRBJ2-7|.|.|TRBV28
CASSPISGSGSYEQYF
TGTGCCAGCAGTCCAATTTCCGGGAGTGGGTCCTACGAGCAGTACTTC
>TRBJ1-6|.|.|TRBV7-2
CASSLAPQAQGSPLHF
TGTGCCAGCAGCTTAGCGCCACAGGCCCAAGGTTCACCCCTCCACTTT